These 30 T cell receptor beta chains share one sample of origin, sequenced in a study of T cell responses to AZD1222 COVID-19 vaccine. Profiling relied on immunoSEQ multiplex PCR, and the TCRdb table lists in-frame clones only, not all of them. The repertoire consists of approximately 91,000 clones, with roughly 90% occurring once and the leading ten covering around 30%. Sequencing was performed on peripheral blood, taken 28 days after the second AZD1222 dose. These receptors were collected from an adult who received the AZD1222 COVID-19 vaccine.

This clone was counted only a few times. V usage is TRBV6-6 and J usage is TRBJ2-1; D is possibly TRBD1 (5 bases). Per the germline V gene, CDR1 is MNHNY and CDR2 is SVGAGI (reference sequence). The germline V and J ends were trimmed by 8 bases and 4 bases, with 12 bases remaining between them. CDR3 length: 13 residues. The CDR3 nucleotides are TGTGCCAGCGCTGCGACAGAATACAATGAGCAGTTCTTC. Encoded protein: CASAATEYNEQFF.

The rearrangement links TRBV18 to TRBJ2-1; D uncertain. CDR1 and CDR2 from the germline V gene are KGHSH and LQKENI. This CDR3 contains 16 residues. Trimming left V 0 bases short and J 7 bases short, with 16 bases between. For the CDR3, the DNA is TGTGCCAGCTCACCACCAGATTCTTTATTGGGGAATGAGCAGTTCTTC. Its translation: CASSPPDSLLGNEQFF.

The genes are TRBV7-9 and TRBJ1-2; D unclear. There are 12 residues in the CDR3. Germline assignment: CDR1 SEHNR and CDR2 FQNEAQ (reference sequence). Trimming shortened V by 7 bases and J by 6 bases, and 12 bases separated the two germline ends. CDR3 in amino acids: CASNQVYHGYTF. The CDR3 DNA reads TGTGCCAGCAACCAAGTTTACCATGGCTACACCTTC.

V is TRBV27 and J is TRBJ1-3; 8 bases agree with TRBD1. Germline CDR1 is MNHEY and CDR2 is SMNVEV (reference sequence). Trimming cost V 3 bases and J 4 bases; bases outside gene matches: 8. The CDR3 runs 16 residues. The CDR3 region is CASSLSGGLAGNTIYF. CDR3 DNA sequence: TGTGCCAGCAGTTTGTCAGGGGGCTTGGCAGGAAACACCATATATTTT.

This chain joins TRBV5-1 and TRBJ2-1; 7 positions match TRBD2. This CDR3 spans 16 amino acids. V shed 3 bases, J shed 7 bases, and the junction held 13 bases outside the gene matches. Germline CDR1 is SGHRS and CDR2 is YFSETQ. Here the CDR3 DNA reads TGCGCCAGCAGCTCGGGGTTGGGGCGGGAGAGTAATGAGCAGTTCTTC. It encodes CASSSGLGRESNEQFF.

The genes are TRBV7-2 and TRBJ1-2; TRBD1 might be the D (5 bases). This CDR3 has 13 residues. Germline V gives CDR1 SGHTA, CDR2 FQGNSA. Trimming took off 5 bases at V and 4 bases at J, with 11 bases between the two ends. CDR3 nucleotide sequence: TGTGCCAGCAGCCAGTGGGGGTCCTATGGCTACACCTTC. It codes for CASSQWGSYGYTF. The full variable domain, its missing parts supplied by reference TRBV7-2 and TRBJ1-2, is GAGVSQSPSNKVTEKGKDVELRCDPISGHTALYWYRQSLGQGLEFLIYFQGNSAPDKSGLPSDRFSAERTGGSVSTLTIQRTQQEDSAVYLCASSQWGSYGYTFGSGTRLTVV.

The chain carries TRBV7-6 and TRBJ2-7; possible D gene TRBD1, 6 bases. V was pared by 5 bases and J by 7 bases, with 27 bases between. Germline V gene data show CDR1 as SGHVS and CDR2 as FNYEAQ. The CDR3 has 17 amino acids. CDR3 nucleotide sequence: TGTGCCAGCAGCCAAGAGGCCGCCCAGGGGCCCGCCGGGGAGCAGTACTTC. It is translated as CASSQEAAQGPAGEQYF.

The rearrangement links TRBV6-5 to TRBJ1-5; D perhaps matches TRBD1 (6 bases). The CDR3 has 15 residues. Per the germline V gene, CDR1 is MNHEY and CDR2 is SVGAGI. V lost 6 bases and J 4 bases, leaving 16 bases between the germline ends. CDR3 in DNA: TGTGCCAGCAGCCCATTTCTAGGGACAAATCAGCCCCAGCATTTT. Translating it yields CASSPFLGTNQPQHF.

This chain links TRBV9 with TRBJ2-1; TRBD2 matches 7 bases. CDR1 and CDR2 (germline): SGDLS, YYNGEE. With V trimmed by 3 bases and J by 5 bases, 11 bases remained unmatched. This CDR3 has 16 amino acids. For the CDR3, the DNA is TGTGCCAGCAGCGCAGCCGCACTAGCGATCAACAATGAGCAGTTCTTC. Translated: CASSAAALAINNEQFF.

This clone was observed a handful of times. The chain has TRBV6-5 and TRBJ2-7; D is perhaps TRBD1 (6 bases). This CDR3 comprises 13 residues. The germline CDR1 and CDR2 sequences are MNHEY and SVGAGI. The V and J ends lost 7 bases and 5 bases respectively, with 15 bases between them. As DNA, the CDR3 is TGTGCCAGCAAGGGCGGGTACAGGGACGAGCAGTACTTC. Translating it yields CASKGGYRDEQYF.

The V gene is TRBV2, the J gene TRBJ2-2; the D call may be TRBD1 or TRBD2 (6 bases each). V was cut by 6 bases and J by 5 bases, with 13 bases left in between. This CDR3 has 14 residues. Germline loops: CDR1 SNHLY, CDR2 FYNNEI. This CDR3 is CASSFGGGTGELFF. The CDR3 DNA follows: TGTGCCAGCAGCTTCGGGGGCGGTACCGGGGAGCTGTTTTTT.

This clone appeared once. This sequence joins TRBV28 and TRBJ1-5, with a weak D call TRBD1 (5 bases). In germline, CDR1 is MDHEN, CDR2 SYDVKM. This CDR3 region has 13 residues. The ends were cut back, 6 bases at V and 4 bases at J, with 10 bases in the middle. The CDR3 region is CASRGRGNQPQHF. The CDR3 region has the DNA TGTGCCAGCAGGGGGCGGGGGAATCAGCCCCAGCATTTT. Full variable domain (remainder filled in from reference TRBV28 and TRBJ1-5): DVKVTQSSRYLVKRTGEKVFLECVQDMDHENMFWYRQDPGLGLRLIYFSYDVKMKEKGDIPEGYSVSREKKERFSLILESASTNQTSMYLCASRGRGNQPQHFGDGTRLSIL.

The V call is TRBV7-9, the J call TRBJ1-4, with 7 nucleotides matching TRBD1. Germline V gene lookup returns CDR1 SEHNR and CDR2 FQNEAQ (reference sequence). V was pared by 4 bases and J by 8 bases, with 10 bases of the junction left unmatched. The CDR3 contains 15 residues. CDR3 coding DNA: TGTGCCAGCAGCTCATTAGAGGGGGCAGGAGAAAAACTGTTTTTT. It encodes CASSSLEGAGEKLFF.

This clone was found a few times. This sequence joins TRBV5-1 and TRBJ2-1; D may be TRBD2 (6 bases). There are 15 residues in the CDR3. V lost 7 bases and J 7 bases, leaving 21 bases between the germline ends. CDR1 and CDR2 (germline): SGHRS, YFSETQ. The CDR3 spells CASGLVGRRANEQFF. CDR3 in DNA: TGCGCCAGCGGGCTCGTTGGGAGGCGGGCGAATGAGCAGTTCTTC.

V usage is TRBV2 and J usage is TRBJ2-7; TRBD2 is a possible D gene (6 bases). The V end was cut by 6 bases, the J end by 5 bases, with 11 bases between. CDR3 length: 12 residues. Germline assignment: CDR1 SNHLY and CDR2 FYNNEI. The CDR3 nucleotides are TGTGCCAGCAGACTAGCCCCAAACGAGCAGTACTTC. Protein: CASRLAPNEQYF.

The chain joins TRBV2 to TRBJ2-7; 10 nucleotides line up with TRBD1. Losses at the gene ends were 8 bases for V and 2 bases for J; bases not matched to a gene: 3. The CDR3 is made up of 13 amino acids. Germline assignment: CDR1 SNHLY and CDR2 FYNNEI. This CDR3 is CASGQGGTYEQYF. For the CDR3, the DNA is TGTGCCAGCGGACAGGGGGGCACCTACGAGCAGTACTTC.

CDR3 residues: CAWRYRTGGLQETQYF. The CDR3 region has the DNA TGTGCCTGGAGATATCGGACAGGGGGCCTCCAAGAGACCCAGTACTTC. The rearrangement links TRBV30 to TRBJ2-5, with TRBD1 matching 11 bases. The V gene end was trimmed by 3 bases and the J gene end by 1 base; junction bases not matched to a gene: 7. The CDR3 spans 16 residues. The germline V gene has CDR1 GTSNPN and CDR2 SVGIG (reference sequence). The variable domain in full, with the rest retrieved from reference TRBV30 and TRBJ2-5, is SQTIHQWPATLVQPVGSPLSLECTVEGTSNPNLYWYRQAAGRGLQLLFYSVGIGQISSEVPQNLSASRPQDRQFILSSKKLLLSDSGFYLCAWRYRTGGLQETQYFGPGTRLLVL.

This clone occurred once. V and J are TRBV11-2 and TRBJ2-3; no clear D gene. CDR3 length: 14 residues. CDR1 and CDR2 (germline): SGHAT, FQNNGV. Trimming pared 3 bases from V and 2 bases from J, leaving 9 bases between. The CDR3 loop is CASSLGYATDTQYF. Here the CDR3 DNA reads TGTGCCAGCAGCTTGGGGTATGCCACAGATACGCAGTATTTT.

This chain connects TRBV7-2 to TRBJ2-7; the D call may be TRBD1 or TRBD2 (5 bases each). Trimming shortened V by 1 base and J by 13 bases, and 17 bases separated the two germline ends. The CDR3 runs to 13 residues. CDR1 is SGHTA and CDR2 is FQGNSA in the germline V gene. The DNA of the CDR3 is TGTGCCAGCAGCTTAGGGAGAGGGTGGGGGTACTACTTC. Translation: CASSLGRGWGYYF.

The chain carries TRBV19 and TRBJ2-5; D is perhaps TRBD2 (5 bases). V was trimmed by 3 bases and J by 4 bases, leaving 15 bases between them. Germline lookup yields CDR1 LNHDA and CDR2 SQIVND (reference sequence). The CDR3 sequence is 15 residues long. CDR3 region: CASSIRDNGAETQYF. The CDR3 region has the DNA TGTGCCAGTAGTATTCGGGATAATGGTGCAGAGACCCAGTACTTC.

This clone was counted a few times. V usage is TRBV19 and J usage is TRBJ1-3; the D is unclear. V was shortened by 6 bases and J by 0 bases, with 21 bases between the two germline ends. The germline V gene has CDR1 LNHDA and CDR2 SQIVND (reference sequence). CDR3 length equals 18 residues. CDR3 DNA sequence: TGTGCCAGTAGCCAACCCGGTGGGGTGACAACCTCTGGAAACACCATATATTTT. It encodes CASSQPGGVTTSGNTIYF. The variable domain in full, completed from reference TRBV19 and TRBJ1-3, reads DGGITQSPKYLFRKEGQNVTLSCEQNLNHDAMYWYRQDPGQGLRLIYYSQIVNDFQKGDIAEGYSVSREKKESFPLTVTSAQKNPTAFYLCASSQPGGVTTSGNTIYFGEGSWLTVV.

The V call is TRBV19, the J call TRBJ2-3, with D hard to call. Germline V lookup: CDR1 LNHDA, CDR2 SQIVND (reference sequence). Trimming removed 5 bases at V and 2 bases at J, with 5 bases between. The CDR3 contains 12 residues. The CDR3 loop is CASSDHTDTQYF. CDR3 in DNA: TGTGCCAGTAGTGATCACACAGATACGCAGTATTTT.

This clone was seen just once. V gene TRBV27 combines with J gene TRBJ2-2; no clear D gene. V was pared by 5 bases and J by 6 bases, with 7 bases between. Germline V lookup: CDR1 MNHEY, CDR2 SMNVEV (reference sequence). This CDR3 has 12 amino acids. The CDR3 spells CASSPPAGELFF. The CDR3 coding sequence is TGTGCCAGCAGTCCTCCGGCCGGGGAGCTGTTTTTT.

CDR3 DNA sequence: TGCAGTGCTAGTATACCGAACAGGTCCGCGGGGGGCTACACCTTC. Translation gives CSASIPNRSAGGYTF. The genes are TRBV20-1 and TRBJ1-2, with D perhaps matching TRBD1 (5 bases). The CDR3 covers 15 residues. Trimming removed 3 bases at V and 8 bases at J, with 22 bases between. Germline V gene data show CDR1 as DFQATT and CDR2 as SNEGSKA (reference sequence).

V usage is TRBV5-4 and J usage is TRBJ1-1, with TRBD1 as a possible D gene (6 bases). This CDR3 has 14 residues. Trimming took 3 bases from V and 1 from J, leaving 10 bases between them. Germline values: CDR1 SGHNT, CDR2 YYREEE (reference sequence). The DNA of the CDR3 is TGTGCCAGCAGCTGGGGGCAGGGGAACACTGAAGCTTTCTTT. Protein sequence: CASSWGQGNTEAFF.

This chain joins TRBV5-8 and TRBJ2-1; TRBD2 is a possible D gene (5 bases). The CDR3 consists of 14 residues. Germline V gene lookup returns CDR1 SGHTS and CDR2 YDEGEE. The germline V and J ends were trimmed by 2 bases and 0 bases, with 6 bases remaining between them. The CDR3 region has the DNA TGTGCCAGCAGCTTACGGGACTCCTACAATGAGCAGTTCTTC. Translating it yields CASSLRDSYNEQFF.

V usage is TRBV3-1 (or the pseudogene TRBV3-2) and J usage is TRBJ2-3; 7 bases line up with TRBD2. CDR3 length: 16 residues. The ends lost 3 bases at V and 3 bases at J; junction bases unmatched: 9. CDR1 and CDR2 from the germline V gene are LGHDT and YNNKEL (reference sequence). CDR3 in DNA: TGTGCCAGCAGCCATGGGCGGGGGTGGAGGACAGATACGCAGTATTTT. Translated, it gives CASSHGRGWRTDTQYF.

The CDR3 sequence is CASSFNRAREAFF. For the CDR3, the DNA is TGTGCCAGCAGTTTTAACAGGGCCCGTGAAGCTTTCTTT. This rearrangement joins TRBV28 to TRBJ1-1; TRBD1 might be the D (6 bases). From germline, CDR1 is MDHEN and CDR2 SYDVKM. This CDR3 contains 13 residues. Trimming removed 3 bases at V and 7 bases at J, with 12 bases between.

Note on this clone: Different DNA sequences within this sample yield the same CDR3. CDR3 amino acids: CASSLGQGNSPLHF. The CDR3 region has the DNA TGTGCCAGCAGCCTGGGACAGGGTAATTCACCCCTCCACTTT. The rearrangement uses TRBV11-2 and TRBJ1-6; 9 nucleotides line up with TRBD1. CDR3 length: 14 residues. V shed 5 bases and J 6 bases; nucleotides not matched to a gene: 2. Germline CDR1 reads SGHAT; CDR2 reads FQNNGV.

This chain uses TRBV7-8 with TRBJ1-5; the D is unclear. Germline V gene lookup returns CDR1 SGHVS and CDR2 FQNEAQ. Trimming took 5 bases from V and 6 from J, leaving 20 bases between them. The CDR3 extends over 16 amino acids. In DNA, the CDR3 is TGTGCCAGCAGCCGTAACAGCAGAGGGTCGGGTCAGCCCCAGCATTTT. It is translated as CASSRNSRGSGQPQHF. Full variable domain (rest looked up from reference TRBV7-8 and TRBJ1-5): GAGVSQSPRYKVAKRGQDVALRCDPISGHVSLFWYQQALGQGPEFLTYFQNEAQLDKSGLPSDRFFAERPEGSVSTLKIQRTQQEDSAVYLCASSRNSRGSGQPQHFGDGTRLSIL.